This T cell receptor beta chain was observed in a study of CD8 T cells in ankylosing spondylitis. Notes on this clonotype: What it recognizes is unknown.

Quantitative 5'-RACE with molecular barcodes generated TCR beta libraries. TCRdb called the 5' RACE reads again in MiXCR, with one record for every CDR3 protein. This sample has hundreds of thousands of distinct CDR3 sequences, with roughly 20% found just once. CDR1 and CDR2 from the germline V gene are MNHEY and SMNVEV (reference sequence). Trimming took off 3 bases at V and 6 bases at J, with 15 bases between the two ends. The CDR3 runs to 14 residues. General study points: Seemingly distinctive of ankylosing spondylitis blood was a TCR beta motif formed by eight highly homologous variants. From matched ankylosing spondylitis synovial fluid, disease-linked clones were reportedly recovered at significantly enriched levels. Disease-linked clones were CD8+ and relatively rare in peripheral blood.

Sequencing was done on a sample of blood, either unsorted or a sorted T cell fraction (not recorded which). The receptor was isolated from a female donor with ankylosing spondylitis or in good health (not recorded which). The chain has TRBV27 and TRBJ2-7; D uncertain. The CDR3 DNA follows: TGTGCCAGCAGTTTTTCTAATGTTCGTTCCGAGCAGTACTTC. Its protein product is CASSFSNVRSEQYF.